This is a list of T cell receptor beta chains from one sample in a study of identifying expanded T cells in peripheral blood. Libraries were prepared by immunoSEQ multiplex PCR; TCRdb keeps only in-frame clonotypes and omits some of them. The sample contains tens of thousands of clones, approximately 87% of which appear only once. The sequencing input was blood. The receptor source for this set is a person aged 18 to 75 in good health. The CDR3 runs from the conserved cysteine through the conserved F or W. A D gene is named only where the DNA matches it firmly. A row's size may be missing; if present it is once, few, many or a size class.

v_gene	abundance	j_gene	d_gene	CDR3aa	CDR3nt
TRBV6-1	NA	TRBJ2-3	NA	CASSDLGFTDTQYF	TGTGCCAGCAGTGATTTAGGCTTCACAGATACGCAGTATTTT
TRBV5-4	NA	TRBJ2-2	TRBD1	CASSSAPGTVRTGELFF	TGTGCCAGCAGCTCGGCCCCCGGGACAGTGCGCACCGGGGAGCTGTTTTTT
TRBV10-2	NA	TRBJ1-4	NA	CASRTGGTNEKLFF	TGCGCCAGCAGAACAGGAGGGACTAATGAAAAACTGTTTTTT
TRBV28	NA	TRBJ2-7	NA	CASSFNYEGEGWGSYEQYF	TGTGCCAGCAGTTTTAATTATGAGGGTGAGGGATGGGGCTCCTACGAGCAGTACTTC
TRBV27	NA	TRBJ2-6	NA	CASSPMDSNSGANVLTF	TGTGCCAGCAGTCCGATGGACAGCAACTCTGGGGCCAACGTCCTGACTTTC
TRBV7-3	NA	TRBJ1-1	TRBD1	CASSSRQGTEAFF	TGTGCCAGCAGCTCACGACAGGGCACTGAAGCTTTCTTT
TRBV9	NA	TRBJ2-7	NA	CASSGTGNEQYF	TGTGCCAGCAGCGGAACAGGGAACGAGCAGTACTTC
TRBV6-1	once	TRBJ1-5	NA	CASSERRQDSNQPQHF	TGTGCCAGCAGTGAACGGAGACAGGATAGCAATCAGCCCCAGCATTTT
TRBV30	NA	TRBJ2-3	TRBD1	CAWSATPGQGTGTQYF	TGTGCCTGGAGTGCTACACCGGGACAGGGGACAGGTACGCAGTATTTT
TRBV10-3	NA	TRBJ1-2	TRBD1	CAISESTGGENGYTF	TGTGCCATCAGTGAGTCAACAGGGGGCGAGAATGGCTACACCTTC
TRBV2	few	TRBJ1-2	NA	CASSGRTPNYGYTF	TGTGCCAGCAGTGGGCGGACACCAAACTATGGCTACACCTTC
TRBV6-6	NA	TRBJ1-1	NA	CASSYSTTDNTEAFF	TGTGCCAGCAGTTACTCCACGACAGATAACACTGAAGCTTTCTTT
TRBV6-4	few	TRBJ2-1	NA	CASSDSGGGDEQFF	TGTGCCAGCAGTGACTCTGGTGGTGGGGATGAGCAGTTCTTC
TRBV5-1	NA	TRBJ2-1	TRBD2	CASSPLAGSWNEQFF	TGCGCCAGCAGCCCCCTAGCGGGTTCATGGAATGAGCAGTTCTTC
TRBV11-3	NA	TRBJ2-7	TRBD2	CASSLTSGGEQYF	TGTGCCAGCAGCTTGACTAGCGGGGGCGAGCAGTACTTC
TRBV10-3	NA	TRBJ2-7	NA	CAAGAVDTYEQYF	TGTGCCGCGGGGGCTGTAGACACATACGAGCAGTACTTC
TRBV28	NA	TRBJ2-6	NA	CASRLSSGANVLTF	TGTGCCAGCAGGTTGAGTTCTGGGGCCAACGTCCTGACTTTC
TRBV14	once	TRBJ2-4	TRBD2	CASSQASTSGRTAKNIQYF	TGTGCCAGCAGCCAAGCGTCGACTAGCGGGAGGACGGCCAAAAACATTCAGTACTTC
TRBV2	NA	TRBJ2-2	NA	CASSVTGLHTGELFF	TGTGCCAGCAGTGTTACGGGACTCCACACCGGGGAGCTGTTTTTT
TRBV2	NA	TRBJ1-4	NA	CASSELTGKNEKLFF	TGTGCCAGCAGTGAACTCACAGGGAAGAATGAAAAACTGTTTTTT
TRBV5-4	NA	TRBJ2-2	NA	CASSLDGITGELFF	TGTGCCAGCAGCTTGGATGGAATTACCGGGGAGCTGTTTTTT
TRBV28	NA	TRBJ1-5	TRBD1	CASSLRTGPQPQHF	TGTGCCAGCAGTTTAAGGACAGGGCCTCAGCCCCAGCATTTT
TRBV30	once	TRBJ1-5	NA	CACSGAGDQPQHF	TGTGCCTGCTCCGGGGCAGGGGATCAGCCCCAGCATTTT
TRBV6-5	NA	TRBJ1-2	NA	CASSYLQGNYGYTF	TGTGCCAGCAGTTACCTACAGGGTAATTATGGCTACACCTTC
TRBV9	NA	TRBJ2-1	NA	CASSGALHYNEQFF	TGTGCCAGCAGCGGGGCCCTCCACTACAATGAGCAGTTCTTC
TRBV21-1	few	TRBJ2-5	NA	CASSKGGGGGNQETQYF	TGTGCCAGCAGCAAAGGTGGAGGGGGGGGTAACCAAGAGACCCAGTACTTC
TRBV6-1	NA	TRBJ2-7	NA	CASSVGEQYF	TGTGCCAGCAGTGTTGGAGAGCAGTACTTC
TRBV6-5	NA	TRBJ2-3	NA	CASSYSKVVGTQYF	TGTGCCAGCAGTTACTCGAAGGTAGTCGGCACGCAGTATTTT
TRBV6-1	NA	TRBJ2-2	TRBD1	CASSGGQDIGELFF	TGTGCCAGCAGTGGGGGACAGGACATCGGGGAGCTGTTTTTT
TRBV10-2	NA	TRBJ1-1	NA	CASSGGIENTEAFF	TGCGCCAGCAGTGGTGGCATCGAGAACACTGAAGCTTTCTTT
TRBV2	NA	TRBJ1-1	NA	CASSEGPGHLNTEAFF	TGTGCCAGCAGTGAAGGTCCGGGACATCTGAACACTGAAGCTTTCTTT
TRBV6-5	NA	TRBJ2-1	TRBD1	CASSYSRQGNNEQFF	TGTGCCAGCAGTTACTCAAGACAGGGCAACAATGAGCAGTTCTTC
TRBV7-9	few	TRBJ2-7	TRBD2	CASGRINIAGGSYEQYF	TGTGCCAGCGGACGGATCAACATAGCGGGAGGTTCCTACGAGCAGTACTTC
TRBV30	once	TRBJ2-3	NA	CAWNPGGAPGTDTQYF	TGTGCCTGGAATCCGGGCGGAGCGCCGGGCACAGATACGCAGTATTTT
TRBV6-5	once	TRBJ2-2	NA	CASSHRPFNTGELFF	TGTGCCAGCAGTCACCGGCCCTTTAACACCGGGGAGCTGTTTTTT
TRBV6-1	NA	TRBJ2-3	TRBD2	CASSELAGGPDTQYF	TGTGCCAGCAGTGAACTAGCGGGAGGGCCAGATACGCAGTATTTT
TRBV19	NA	TRBJ1-6	NA	CASSNGQTSSYNSPLHF	TGTGCCAGTAGTAACGGGCAGACGAGCTCCTATAATTCACCCCTCCACTTT
TRBV25-1	NA	TRBJ2-7	NA	CASRGVYEQYF	TGTGCCAGCAGGGGAGTGTACGAGCAGTACTTC
TRBV28	NA	TRBJ1-6	NA	CASGLRDSPLHF	TGTGCCAGCGGACTCAGGGATTCACCCCTCCACTTT
TRBV2	NA	TRBJ2-3	TRBD1	CATYLDRSGNTQYF	TGTGCCACCTACCTGGACAGGAGCGGAAATACGCAGTATTTT
TRBV5-5	NA	TRBJ1-6	NA	CASSLDGNSPLHF	TGTGCCAGCAGCTTGGATGGTAATTCACCCCTCCACTTT
TRBV15	NA	TRBJ2-3	NA	CASALRDLTDTQYF	TGTGCCTCGGCACTCAGGGATCTCACAGATACGCAGTATTTT
TRBV7-8	NA	TRBJ2-5	TRBD1	CASSLAGGARRETQYF	TGTGCCAGCAGCTTAGCAGGGGGCGCTAGGAGAGAGACCCAGTACTTC
TRBV28	once	TRBJ1-5	NA	CASILQGFNQPQHF	TGTGCCAGCATCCTACAGGGATTTAATCAGCCCCAGCATTTT
TRBV7-9	NA	TRBJ2-3	NA	CASSDRQRSTDTQYF	TGTGCCAGCAGCGATAGACAGCGCAGCACAGATACGCAGTATTTT
TRBV7-9	NA	TRBJ2-4	NA	CASSTAGIVYF	TGTGCCAGCAGCACCGCGGGGATTGTGTACTTC
TRBV19	NA	TRBJ1-3	TRBD1	CASSIDRGSGNTIYF	TGTGCCAGTAGTATTGACAGGGGCTCTGGAAACACCATATATTTT
TRBV7-9	NA	TRBJ1-4	TRBD1	CASSKGWTGFNEKLFF	TGTGCCAGCAGCAAAGGATGGACAGGATTTAATGAAAAACTGTTTTTT
TRBV9	NA	TRBJ1-5	NA	CASSEGSGNSNQPQHF	TGTGCCAGCAGCGAGGGATCCGGGAATAGCAATCAGCCCCAGCATTTT